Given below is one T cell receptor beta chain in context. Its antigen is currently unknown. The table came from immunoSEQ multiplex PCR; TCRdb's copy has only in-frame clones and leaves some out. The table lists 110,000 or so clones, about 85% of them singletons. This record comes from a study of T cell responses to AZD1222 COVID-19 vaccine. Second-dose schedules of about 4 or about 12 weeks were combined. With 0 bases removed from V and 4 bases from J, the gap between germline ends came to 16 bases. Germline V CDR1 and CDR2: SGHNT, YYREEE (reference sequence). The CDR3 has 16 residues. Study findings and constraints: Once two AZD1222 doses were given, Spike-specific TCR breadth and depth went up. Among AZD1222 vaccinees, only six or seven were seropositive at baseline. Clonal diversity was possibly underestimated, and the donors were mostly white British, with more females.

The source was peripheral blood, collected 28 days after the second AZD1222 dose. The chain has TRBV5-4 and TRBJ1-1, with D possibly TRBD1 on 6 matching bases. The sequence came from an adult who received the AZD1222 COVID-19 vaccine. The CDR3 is CASSLEQGLTGTEAFF. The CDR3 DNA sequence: TGTGCCAGCAGCTTGGAGCAGGGGCTGACCGGCACTGAAGCTTTCTTT.